This T cell receptor (beta chain) was profiled in a study of T cell changes during pregnancy in multiple sclerosis. This CDR3 region has 16 residues. V shed 6 bases, J shed 2 bases, and the junction held 8 bases outside the gene matches. CDR1 LNHDA and CDR2 SQIVND come from the germline V gene (reference sequence). Method: immunoSEQ multiplex PCR; TCRdb's copy keeps in-frame clones and lacks some. Of roughly 66,000 clones detected, around 92% appear once; the ten largest clones hold about 2.5%. The rearrangement uses TRBV19 and TRBJ2-3; 10 bases fit TRBD2. This specimen consisted of peripheral blood, obtained in the first trimester of pregnancy. This receptor was taken from a female donor with multiple sclerosis, enrolled in a pregnancy study. CDR3 sequence: CASSGGLAVSTDTQYF. Written as DNA, the CDR3 is TGTGCCAGTAGCGGAGGACTAGCGGTTTCCACAGATACGCAGTATTTT.